The text below deals with one T cell receptor beta chain. The CDR3 contains 16 residues. From germline, CDR1 is SGHRS and CDR2 YFSETQ. Trimming cost V 0 bases and J 4 bases; bases outside gene matches: 5. The data were produced by immunoSEQ multiplex PCR, yet TCRdb's version contains in-frame clones alone and is incomplete. Here the sample spans 140,000 to 150,000 clones, 87% being singletons. The source of the sample is a study of blood T cell repertoires in COVID-19. Participants' reported clinical history set cohort assignment. Exposed enrollees had met someone with a PCR-confirmed or clinician-diagnosed COVID-19 case at some point within the 2 weeks before study entry.

This chain uses TRBV5-1 with TRBJ2-1; TRBD2 matches 9 bases. The sequenced sample was PBMCs or T cells enriched from blood (not recorded which). The sequence derives from a middle-aged woman who had been exposed to COVID-19. CDR3 region: CASSLDPSGVYNEQFF. CDR3 nucleotide sequence: TGCGCCAGCAGCTTGGATCCTAGCGGGGTATACAATGAGCAGTTCTTC.